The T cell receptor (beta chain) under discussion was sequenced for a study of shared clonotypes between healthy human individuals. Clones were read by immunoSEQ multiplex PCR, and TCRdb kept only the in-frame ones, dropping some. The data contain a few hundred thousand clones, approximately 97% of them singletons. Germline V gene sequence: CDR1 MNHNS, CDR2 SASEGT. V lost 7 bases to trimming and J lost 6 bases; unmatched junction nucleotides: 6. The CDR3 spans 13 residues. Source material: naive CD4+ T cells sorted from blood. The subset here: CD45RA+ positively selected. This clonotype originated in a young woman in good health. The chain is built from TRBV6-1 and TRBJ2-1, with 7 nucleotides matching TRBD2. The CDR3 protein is CASNPSGANEQFF. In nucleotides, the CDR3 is TGTGCCAGCAACCCTAGCGGAGCCAATGAGCAGTTCTTC.